These 12 T cell receptor beta chains were all obtained from the same sample, sequenced in a study of blood T cell repertoires in COVID-19. Repertoires were generated with immunoSEQ multiplex PCR, while TCRdb's copy carries only in-frame clones and drops some. The table shows around 130,000 clones, with 80% to 90% occurring only once. The sample consisted of peripheral blood. The receptor set was obtained from a man in his 60s with active or convalescent COVID-19.

The chain joins TRBV11-2 to TRBJ1-3; 8 bases are a match to TRBD1. The CDR3 loop spans 17 amino acids. J lost 0 bases, V lost 0 bases, and 4 bases had no gene match. Germline V lookup: CDR1 SGHAT, CDR2 FQNNGV. The CDR3 coding sequence is TGTGCCAGCAGCTTAGACGGGACAGGAGCCTCTGGAAACACCATATATTTT. Protein: CASSLDGTGASGNTIYF. The full variable domain, with the rest looked up from reference TRBV11-2 and TRBJ1-3, is EAGVAQSPRYKIIEKRQSVAFWCNPISGHATLYWYQQILGQGPKLLIQFQNNGVVDDSQLPKDRFSAERLKGVDSTLKIQPAKLEDSAVYLCASSLDGTGASGNTIYFGEGSWLTVV.

The V and J genes are TRBV5-1 and TRBJ1-1, with D possibly being TRBD1 (5 bases). Germline V gene lookup returns CDR1 SGHRS and CDR2 YFSETQ. This CDR3 contains 14 residues. V lost 0 bases to trimming and J lost 1 base, with 7 bases between them. DNA for the CDR3: TGCGCCAGCAGCTTGGTCAGGGCGAACACTGAAGCTTTCTTT. Encoded protein: CASSLVRANTEAFF.

The chain carries TRBV5-1 and TRBJ1-2; D unresolved. V gave up 4 bases and J gave up 0 bases, with 10 bases separating them. The CDR3 has 14 residues. Germline V gene lookup returns CDR1 SGHRS and CDR2 YFSETQ. The CDR3 DNA reads as TGCGCCAGCAGCATGGAGGGAGCTAACTATGGCTACACCTTC. It translates to CASSMEGANYGYTF.

The chain is built from TRBV9 and TRBJ2-1; 7 bases align to TRBD2. Germline V gene sequence: CDR1 SGDLS, CDR2 YYNGEE. The CDR3 has 17 amino acids. V was clipped by 4 bases and J by 8 bases; unmatched bases: 18. The CDR3 region is CASSSAGVRALSHEQFF. CDR3 in DNA: TGTGCCAGCAGCTCCGCGGGGGTGCGGGCGCTATCCCATGAGCAGTTCTTC.

This clone was counted a single time. The chain couples TRBV5-1 to TRBJ2-5, with 9 bases identical to TRBD1. Germline-derived CDR1 and CDR2 are SGHRS and YFSETQ. The CDR3 extends over 17 amino acids. The junction had 8 bases not matched to a gene; V was cut back by 0 bases and J by 2 bases. CDR3 in amino acids: CASSLGGTGPGQETQYF. The DNA for the CDR3 is TGCGCCAGCAGCTTGGGGGGGACAGGGCCGGGGCAAGAGACCCAGTACTTC.

V gene TRBV27 combines with J gene TRBJ2-3; 10 nucleotides match TRBD2. The germline V gene has CDR1 MNHEY and CDR2 SMNVEV (reference sequence). Trimming removed 2 bases from V and 2 bases from J; junction bases left unmatched: 1. The CDR3 length is 15 residues. CDR3 sequence (DNA): TGTGCCAGCAGTTTAGGACTAGCGGTCACAGATACGCAGTATTTT. Translation gives CASSLGLAVTDTQYF.

The chain recombines TRBV5-5 with TRBJ2-7; D not resolved. The CDR3 has 15 amino acids. Trimming stripped 0 bases from V and 4 bases from J, with 14 bases between. Germline V gene sequence: CDR1 SGHKS, CDR2 YYEKEE (reference sequence). The CDR3 region is CASSLVVGSSYEQYF. In nucleotides, the CDR3 is TGTGCCAGCAGCTTGGTTGTCGGTTCATCTTACGAGCAGTACTTC.

The chain is built from TRBV2 and TRBJ2-4; 7 bases line up with TRBD1. This CDR3 has 16 amino acids. V shed 5 bases, J shed 0 bases, and the junction held 7 bases outside the gene matches. Germline V gene data show CDR1 as SNHLY and CDR2 as FYNNEI. The CDR3 loop is CASSRQGLIAKNIQYF. The CDR3 nucleotides read TGTGCCAGCAGTCGACAGGGATTAATAGCCAAAAACATTCAGTACTTC.

The rearrangement links TRBV5-1 to TRBJ2-1, with D hard to call. The V end was cut by 1 base, the J end by 0 bases, with 8 bases between. The CDR3 length is 15 residues. Germline V lookup: CDR1 SGHRS, CDR2 YFSETQ. In nucleotides, the CDR3 is TGCGCCAGCAGCTTGCTAGGTGCCTCCTACAATGAGCAGTTCTTC. It codes for CASSLLGASYNEQFF.

The chain carries TRBV19 and TRBJ2-1, with a possible D match to TRBD2 (6 bases). Germline assignment: CDR1 LNHDA and CDR2 SQIVND (reference sequence). The CDR3 loop spans 14 amino acids. The ends were cut back, 8 bases at V and 10 bases at J, with 21 bases in the middle. In DNA, the CDR3 is TGTGCCAGTCAGAGAGTAATATCCCGGGGGGAGCAGTTCTTC. The encoded protein is CASQRVISRGEQFF.

The chain combines TRBV2 with TRBJ2-1; 9 nucleotides align to TRBD2. This CDR3 contains 14 residues. Germline loops: CDR1 SNHLY, CDR2 FYNNEI. Trimming took 6 bases from V and 8 from J; bases not matched to a gene: 8. The CDR3 DNA reads TGTGCCAGCAGCGCCGGGACTAGCCGGTATGAGCAGTTCTTC. Protein product: CASSAGTSRYEQFF.

The chain links TRBV6-5 to TRBJ1-2; maybe TRBD1 (5 bases). The germline V and J ends were trimmed by 0 bases and 4 bases, with 9 bases remaining between them. From germline, CDR1 is MNHEY and CDR2 SVGAGI. CDR3 length equals 14 residues. As DNA, the CDR3 is TGTGCCAGCAGTTACTCGGCGGGGCCCTATGGCTACACCTTC. Its translation: CASSYSAGPYGYTF.